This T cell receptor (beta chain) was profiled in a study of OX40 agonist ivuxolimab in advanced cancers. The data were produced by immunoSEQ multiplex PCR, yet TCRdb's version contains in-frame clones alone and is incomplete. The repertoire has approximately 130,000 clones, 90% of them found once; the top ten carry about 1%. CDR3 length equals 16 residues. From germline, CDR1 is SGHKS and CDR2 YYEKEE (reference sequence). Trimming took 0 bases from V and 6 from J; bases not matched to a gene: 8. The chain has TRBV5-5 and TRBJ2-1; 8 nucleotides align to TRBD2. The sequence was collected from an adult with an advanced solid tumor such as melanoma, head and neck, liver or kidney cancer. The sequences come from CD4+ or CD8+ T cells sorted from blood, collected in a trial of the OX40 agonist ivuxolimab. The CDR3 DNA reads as TGTGCCAGCAGCTTGGTCGGCGCGGGAGGAGGCAATGAGCAGTTCTTC. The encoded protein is CASSLVGAGGGNEQFF.